This is a list of T cell receptor beta chains from one sample in a study of CD8 T cells in ankylosing spondylitis. A single record per CDR3 protein comes from TCRdb applying MiXCR to the 5' RACE reads. The sample holds some 840,000 distinct CDR3 sequences; roughly 12% are singletons and the top ten take roughly 0.51%. Sequencing was carried out using blood, either unsorted or a sorted T cell fraction (not recorded which). The receptor set was obtained from a male donor with ankylosing spondylitis. CDR3s include the opening cysteine and the closing phenylalanine or tryptophan. D genes are given only for firm matches. The size entry is marked missing in some rows and otherwise reads once, few, many or a size class.

clone_size	d_call	j_call	v_call	cdr3_nt	cdr3_aa
-	-	TRBJ2-7	TRBV3-1	TGTGCCAGCAGCCAAGATCTGAGCGAGCAGTACTTC	CASSQDLSEQYF
few	-	TRBJ2-7	TRBV24-1	TGTGCCACCAGCCGCGGGAGAGGGGGCTCCTACGAGCAGTACTTC	CATSRGRGGSYEQYF
-	TRBD1	TRBJ1-1	TRBV6-1	TGTGCCAGCAGCAAAAGGGGGCTCAACACTGAAGCTTTCTTT	CASSKRGLNTEAFF
-	-	TRBJ2-5	TRBV7-8	TGTGCCAGCAGCCGGGCGGACACCGGGGATGAGACCCAGTACTTC	CASSRADTGDETQYF
-	-	TRBJ2-2	TRBV7-2	TGTGCCAGCAGCTTCCAGTCGAACACCGTGGAGCTGTTTTTT	CASSFQSNTVELFF
few	TRBD2	TRBJ2-1	TRBV20-1	TGCAGTGCTCCCCTAGCGGGAGGTGGCGATGAGCAGTTCTTC	CSAPLAGGGDEQFF
-	-	TRBJ2-6	TRBV7-2	TGTGCCAGCCCTGGGAGACCTGGGGCCAACGTCCTGACTTTC	CASPGRPGANVLTF
many	-	TRBJ1-1	TRBV20-1	TGCAGTGCTAGTGGAGCAGGACTGAACACTGAAGCTTTCTTT	CSASGAGLNTEAFF
many	-	TRBJ1-1	TRBV29-1	TGCAGCGTTGAGGCGTGGTACACTGAAGCTTTCTTT	CSVEAWYTEAFF
-	TRBD2	TRBJ2-7	TRBV6-5	TGTGCCAGCAGTTATACGGTGCCTAGCGGGGGGGCCTTTGGCTACGAGCAGTACTTC	CASSYTVPSGGAFGYEQYF
-	-	TRBJ2-4	TRBV5-1	TGCGCCAGCAGCAGATTCTCGGAAGCCAAAAACATTCAGTACTTC	CASSRFSEAKNIQYF
-	-	TRBJ1-1	TRBV27	TGTGCCAGCCATAGCAGTTGGGCTGAAGCTTTCTTT	CASHSSWAEAFF
many	-	TRBJ2-1	TRBV7-2	TGTGCCAGCAGCGGTCGAAACCTGGGGCCCGGTGTTGAGCAGTTCTTC	CASSGRNLGPGVEQFF
-	TRBD2	TRBJ2-3	TRBV20-1	TGCAGTGCTACCCCCCGCGGGGAGGGCCGGACAGATACGCAGTATTTT	CSATPRGEGRTDTQYF
-	-	TRBJ2-7	TRBV9	TGTGCCAGCAGCGTAGCAGGTAGAGCCTACGAGCAGTACTTC	CASSVAGRAYEQYF
-	-	TRBJ2-7	TRBV7-2	TGTGCCAGCAGCTCCCGGGGGCTGCGTGGGGAGCAGTACTTC	CASSSRGLRGEQYF
few	TRBD2	TRBJ2-5	TRBV9	TGTGCCAGCAGCGTAGGAGAGGGACTAGCGGGGACCCTGTACCAAGAGACCCAGTACTTC	CASSVGEGLAGTLYQETQYF
-	-	TRBJ2-1	TRBV10-2	TGCGCCGCACAGAAGGGGCTCTGGGCCTACAATGAGCAGTTCTTC	CAAQKGLWAYNEQFF
many	-	TRBJ2-4	TRBV11-2	TGTGCCAGCAGCTTAGACGGGGTAGGGAGCATTCAGTACTTC	CASSLDGVGSIQYF
few	-	TRBJ1-2	TRBV6-6	TGTGCCAGCATGAGGGCGAACTATGGCTACACCTTC	CASMRANYGYTF
many	TRBD2	TRBJ2-7	TRBV20-1	TGCAGTGCTAGGACTAGCGGGGTCTACGAGCAGTACTTC	CSARTSGVYEQYF
-	-	TRBJ1-2	TRBV20-1	TGCAGTGCTAGAGATTCCATCTATGGCTACACCTTC	CSARDSIYGYTF
-	-	TRBJ1-5	TRBV7-9	TGTGCCAGCAGCTTATTGGACAGTAATCAGCCCCAGCATTTT	CASSLLDSNQPQHF
once	TRBD2	TRBJ2-7	TRBV20-1	TGCTGTGCGTTAGAGCCTGGGACTAGCGGGACCTACGAGCAGTACTTC	CCALEPGTSGTYEQYF
few	-	TRBJ2-5	TRBV10-3	TGTGCCATCAGTGCGGCGGGCCGTGAGGAGACCCAGTACTTC	CAISAAGREETQYF
few	-	TRBJ1-1	TRBV20-1	TGCAGTGCTAGGCCCTGGCGGGGATTGGCTTTCTTT	CSARPWRGLAFF
-	TRBD2	TRBJ2-2	TRBV20-1	TGCAGTGCTTTAGCGGGAAACACCGGGGAGCTGTTTTTT	CSALAGNTGELFF
few	-	TRBJ1-3	TRBV20-1	TGCAGTGCTAGAGTTGGCGGTGGAAACACCATATATTTT	CSARVGGGNTIYF
few	-	TRBJ2-3	TRBV9	TGTGCCAGCAGCGTAGGACAGACAGGCGGCCTGGATACGCAGTATTTT	CASSVGQTGGLDTQYF
-	-	TRBJ1-5	TRBV6-5	TGTGCCAGCAGTTACCGCCGCGGGGATCAGCCCCAGCATTTT	CASSYRRGDQPQHF
few	-	TRBJ1-6	TRBV4-3	TGCGCCAGCAGCCAAGGGGGGGTGAACTCCAATTCACCCCTCCACTTT	CASSQGGVNSNSPLHF
-	-	TRBJ2-5	TRBV6-1	TGTGCCAGCAGTGAGTCAGGGGCCCAAGAGACCCAGTACTTC	CASSESGAQETQYF
many	-	TRBJ2-2	TRBV5-1	TGCGCCAGCAGCTTCTCAGGGCTAGGCACCGGGGAGCTGTTTTTT	CASSFSGLGTGELFF
-	-	TRBJ2-1	TRBV4-3	TGCGCCAGCAGCCAAGCGTACAGCAGAATGTCCGAGCAGTTCTTC	CASSQAYSRMSEQFF
few	-	TRBJ2-7	TRBV10-3	TGTGCCTCCAGGCGTACCCACGGGGAGTCCTACGAGCAGTACTTC	CASRRTHGESYEQYF
many	-	TRBJ1-2	TRBV9	TGTGCCAGCAGCATAGGGACCCAGGGAGGCTACACCTTC	CASSIGTQGGYTF
-	-	TRBJ2-7	TRBV7-6	TGTGCCAGCAGCTCGGGGCGGATTTACGAGCAGTACTTC	CASSSGRIYEQYF
many	-	TRBJ1-1	TRBV18	TGTGCCAGCTCACGGGACGAGAACACTGAAGCTTTCTTT	CASSRDENTEAFF
-	-	TRBJ2-5	TRBV5-1	TGCGCCAGCAGAGAATTGGTAGGGCAGGAGACCCAGTACTTC	CASRELVGQETQYF
-	TRBD2	TRBJ2-7	TRBV7-2	TGTGCCAGCAGCCGGCAGCGGGATTATAACGAGCAGTACTTC	CASSRQRDYNEQYF
-	-	TRBJ2-7	TRBV4-3	TGCGCCAGCAGCCAGTTCGAGCAGTACTTC	CASSQFEQYF
-	TRBD1	TRBJ1-2	TRBV5-5	TGTGCCAGCAGAAAGACAGGGGGCAGTGGCTACACCTTC	CASRKTGGSGYTF
-	TRBD1	TRBJ2-7	TRBV7-9	TGTGCCAGCAGCTTTATCCGGGACAGGGACTACGAGCAGTACTTC	CASSFIRDRDYEQYF